This T cell receptor (beta chain) was sequenced during a study of identical twins. This clonotype came up a few times. TCRdb reanalysed the 5' RACE reads using MiXCR and keeps one entry per CDR3 protein. The data contain some 1,600,000 distinct CDR3 sequences, less than 35% of them seen just once; the ten biggest clones take up more than 0.25%. Per the germline V gene, CDR1 is DFQATT and CDR2 is SNEGSKA (reference sequence). The CDR3 has 15 residues. After removal of 6 bases from V and 7 bases from J, the junction contained 12 bases not matched to a gene. The rearrangement joins TRBV20-1 to TRBJ2-1, with 10 positions matching TRBD2. The TCR originated in a newborn girl in good health. Sequences were obtained from cord blood. In nucleotides, the CDR3 is TGCAGTGCGAAACCCCTAGCGGGAGCCACAAATGAGCAGTTCTTC. It is translated as CSAKPLAGATNEQFF.